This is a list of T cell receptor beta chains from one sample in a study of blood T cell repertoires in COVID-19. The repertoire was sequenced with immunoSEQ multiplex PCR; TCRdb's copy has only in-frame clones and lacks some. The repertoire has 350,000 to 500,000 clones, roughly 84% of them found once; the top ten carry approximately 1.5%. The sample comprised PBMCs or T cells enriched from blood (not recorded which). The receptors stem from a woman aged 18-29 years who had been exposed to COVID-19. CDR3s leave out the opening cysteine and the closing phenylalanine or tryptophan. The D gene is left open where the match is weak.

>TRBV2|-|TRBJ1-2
ASSGGGTGSYGYT
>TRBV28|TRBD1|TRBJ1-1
ASSLWGQVGRDTEAF
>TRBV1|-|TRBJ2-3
TSSQESSSGGAGNTQY
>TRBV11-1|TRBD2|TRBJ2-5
ASSTGLAGGPTQY
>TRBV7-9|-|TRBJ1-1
ASSLDTNTEAF
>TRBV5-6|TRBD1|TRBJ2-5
ASSGEQGAWETQY
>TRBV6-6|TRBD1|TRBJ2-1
ASSFGQGIFDEQF
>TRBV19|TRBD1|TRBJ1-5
ASSGGQGHQPQH
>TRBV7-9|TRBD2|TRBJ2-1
ASSLQLAGRSEQF
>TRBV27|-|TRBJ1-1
ASSFSGQNTEAF
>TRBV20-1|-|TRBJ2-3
SASGSREGTDTQY
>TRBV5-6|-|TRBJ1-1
ASSLMGGSLMNTEAF
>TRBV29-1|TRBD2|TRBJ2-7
SVALGLAGSSEQY
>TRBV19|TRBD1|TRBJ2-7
ASSPAGGWPYEQY
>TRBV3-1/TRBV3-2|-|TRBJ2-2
ASSQARGSGVTGELF
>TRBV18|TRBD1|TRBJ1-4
ASSLQGASTNEKLF
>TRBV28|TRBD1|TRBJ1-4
ASSRPDRRGEKLF
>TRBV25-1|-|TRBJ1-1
ATKGGPTEAF
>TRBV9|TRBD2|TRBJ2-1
ASSVGGTSGVYNEQF
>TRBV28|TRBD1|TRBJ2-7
ASSTGTGNNEQY
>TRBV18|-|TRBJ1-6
ASSGGKDSPLH
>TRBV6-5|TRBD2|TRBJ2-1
ASSPGLAGFREQF
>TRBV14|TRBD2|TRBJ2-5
ASSHRLAGPQETQY
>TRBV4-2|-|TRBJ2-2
ASSQGTVNTGELF
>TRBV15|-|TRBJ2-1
ATSRTLRVRRGHSSYNEQF
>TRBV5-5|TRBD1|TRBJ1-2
ASSLTPGQGNYGYT